This TCR beta chain was obtained from a study of T cells in Graves' hyperthyroidism and ophthalmopathy. Study as a whole: Staff took peripheral blood when the initial diagnosis was made, before any treatment began. Whole-study findings and limits: Ophthalmopathy was model-predicted a median approximately 6.4 months pre-onset. Appearing also in blood were most of the thyroid clonotypes expanded above 0.001.

There are 14 residues in the CDR3. V lost 7 bases, J lost 4 bases, and 16 bases lay in between. Germline-derived CDR1 and CDR2 are MNHEY and SVGAGI. Subjects aged 18 to 65 presented with newly diagnosed hyperthyroidism of less than 2 months' duration. The investigators amplified TCR beta CDR3 regions from RNA transcripts. The TCR CDR3 was amplified in a first-round RT-PCR using the HTBI primer set. Via MiXCR, TCRdb re-called the multiplex PCR reads, giving one row per CDR3 protein. This sample has hundreds of thousands of distinct CDR3 sequences, with less than 30% found just once. This clonotype was detected ten times or more. The antigen remains unidentified.

The clonotype comes from a man in his forties or fifties with Graves' hyperthyroidism that later progressed to Graves' ophthalmopathy. Sequencing was done on a sample of blood. This chain joins TRBV6-5 and TRBJ2-5; possibly TRBD1 for D (5 bases). CDR3 coding DNA: TGTGCCAGCACCCCGACAGTTAAAGGAGAGACCCAGTACTTC. It translates to CASTPTVKGETQYF.